This entry features one T cell receptor (beta chain) sequence. What it recognizes is unknown. In germline, CDR1 is SGHVS, CDR2 FQNEAQ. This CDR3 comprises 13 residues. Deletions cut 5 bases from V and 9 bases from J, with 11 bases between. The data originate from a study of human thymus T cells. Findings and caveats of the study: Unrelated people showed highly overlapping thymic repertoires, related research reported.

Thymus was obtained from resections taken during corrective heart surgery. The data were produced by immunoSEQ multiplex PCR, yet TCRdb's version contains in-frame clones alone and is incomplete. The sample contains roughly 130,000 clones, just under 95% of which appear only once. This chain links TRBV7-8 with TRBJ1-6, with a weak D call TRBD1 (6 bases). This clonotype originated in a boy under three years old with a congenital heart defect but otherwise immunologically healthy. Sequencing was done on a sample of thymus tissue. CDR3 DNA: TGTGCCAGCAGCATCGGACAGCCTTCACCCCTCCACTTT. Translation gives CASSIGQPSPLHF.